One sample yielded the 17 T cell receptor beta chains listed below, sequenced in a study of CD8+ T cells in alopecia areata. Sequencing relied on a cDNA template that was reverse transcribed from extracted RNA. TCRdb keeps only in-frame clones here, not all; method: immunoSEQ multiplex PCR. The sample records about 160,000 clones, around 86% being singletons. The specimen comprised CD8+ T cells sorted from blood, sampled at week 0. These receptors originate from a human donor with alopecia areata.

V is TRBV2 and J is TRBJ2-5, with 13 bases aligning to TRBD2. The germline CDR1 and CDR2 sequences are SNHLY and FYNNEI. The length of the CDR3 is 14 residues. V trimming: 6 bases; J trimming: 2 bases; junction bases outside the gene matches: 0. The CDR3 loop is CASRGLAGQETQYF. CDR3 in DNA: TGTGCCAGCAGGGGACTAGCGGGACAAGAGACCCAGTACTTC. The full variable domain, rest sourced from reference TRBV2 and TRBJ2-5, is EPEVTQTPSHQVTQMGQEVILRCVPISNHLYFYWYRQILGQKVEFLVSFYNNEISEKSEIFDDQFSVERPDGSNFTLKIRSTKLEDSAMYFCASRGLAGQETQYFGPGTRLLVL.

This clone appeared a single time. This chain connects TRBV29-1 to TRBJ2-1, with D tentatively TRBD1 or TRBD2 (5 bases each). Looked up from germline, CDR1 is SQVTM and CDR2 is ANQGSEA. V lost 1 base and J 2 bases, leaving 12 bases between the germline ends. This CDR3 has 15 residues. In DNA form, the CDR3 reads TGCAGCGTTGAAGGGGACGGGCCCACCTACAATGAGCAGTTCTTC. Amino acids: CSVEGDGPTYNEQFF.

The chain uses TRBV19 and TRBJ2-3; TRBD2 agrees at 10 bases. The CDR3 extends over 16 amino acids. CDR1 and CDR2 (germline): LNHDA, SQIVND (reference sequence). The V segment lost 2 bases and the J segment 0 bases; nucleotides outside the gene matches: 2. CDR3 in DNA: TGTGCCAGTAGTATAAGGACTAGCGGAAGCACAGATACGCAGTATTTT. Translating gives CASSIRTSGSTDTQYF.

This clone has only a few counts. The chain is built from TRBV4-2 and TRBJ2-4; TRBD1 matches 10 bases. In germline, CDR1 is LGHNA, CDR2 YNFKEQ. The CDR3 has 18 amino acids. With V trimmed by 0 bases and J by 6 bases, 11 bases remained unmatched. As DNA, the CDR3 is TGTGCCAGCAGCCAAGAGGGGGGGGACAGGGGCTTGGGAAACATTCAGTACTTC. Translating it yields CASSQEGGDRGLGNIQYF.

The rearrangement joins TRBV29-1 to TRBJ2-2; no firm D call. This CDR3 comprises 13 residues. Germline values: CDR1 SQVTM, CDR2 ANQGSEA. Deletions cut 3 bases from V and 3 bases from J, with 8 bases between. The CDR3 nucleotides read TGCAGCGTTGACAGTTCAGACACCGGGGAGCTGTTTTTT. This encodes CSVDSSDTGELFF.

The chain has TRBV7-9 and TRBJ2-5; D is possibly TRBD1 or TRBD2 (5 bases each). Trimming took off 5 bases at V and 2 bases at J, with 15 bases between the two ends. There are 15 residues in the CDR3. CDR1 is SEHNR and CDR2 is FQNEAQ in the germline V gene (reference sequence). This chain's CDR3 is CASSPNEGLQETQYF. CDR3 in DNA: TGTGCCAGCAGCCCAAACGAGGGGTTACAAGAGACCCAGTACTTC. Drawing the rest from reference TRBV7-9 and TRBJ2-5, the complete variable domain is DTGVSQNPRHKITKRGQNVTFRCDPISEHNRLYWYRQTLGQGPEFLTYFQNEAQLEKSRLLSDRFSAERPKGSFSTLEIQRTEQGDSAMYLCASSPNEGLQETQYFGPGTRLLVL.

The genes are TRBV27 and TRBJ2-3, with TRBD1 as a possible D gene (6 bases). This CDR3 has 15 amino acids. Trimming cost V 5 bases and J 3 bases, with 15 bases left between them. Germline assignment: CDR1 MNHEY and CDR2 SMNVEV (reference sequence). CDR3 sequence: CASSKQGSGTDTQYF. CDR3 nucleotide sequence: TGTGCCAGCAGTAAACAGGGTAGTGGGACAGATACGCAGTATTTT.

The rearrangement joins TRBV4-1 to TRBJ2-3; perhaps TRBD2 as D (7 bases). CDR1 MGHRA and CDR2 YSYEKL come from the germline V gene. Trimming pared 4 bases from V and 4 bases from J, leaving 24 bases between. The CDR3 has 18 amino acids. In nucleotides, the CDR3 is TGCGCCAGCAGCCGAGAAGGAGCGGGGCGGGGGCTTGCAGATACGCAGTATTTT. Its protein product is CASSREGAGRGLADTQYF.

The chain combines TRBV7-6 with TRBJ1-3; D possibly corresponds to TRBD1 (6 bases). The CDR3 spans 15 residues. V dropped 5 bases and J dropped 2 bases, with 13 bases sitting between them. Germline V gives CDR1 SGHVS, CDR2 FNYEAQ. CDR3 DNA sequence: TGTGCCAGCAGCGTGGACAGCGGGGCTGGAAACACCATATATTTT. Its protein product is CASSVDSGAGNTIYF.

The chain couples TRBV25-1 to TRBJ2-7, with D possibly matching TRBD1 (6 bases). Trimming pared 4 bases from V and 4 bases from J, leaving 8 bases between. The CDR3 runs 12 residues. CDR1 is MGHDK and CDR2 is SYGVNS in the germline V gene. The CDR3 region is CASSGDRYEQYF. The DNA of the CDR3 is TGTGCCAGCAGTGGAGACAGGTACGAGCAGTACTTC.

This clone was detected a few times. The CDR3 bases are TGCAGCGTTGAAGATTTTTCAGGGGGAAACGAGCAGTACTTC. Its protein is CSVEDFSGGNEQYF. V gene TRBV29-1 combines with J gene TRBJ2-7; 7 bases line up with TRBD1. The CDR3 sequence is 14 residues long. Per the germline V gene, CDR1 is SQVTM and CDR2 is ANQGSEA. V trimming: 0 bases; J trimming: 5 bases; junction bases outside the gene matches: 7.

V gene TRBV12-5 combines with J gene TRBJ2-7; D is possibly TRBD2 (6 bases). V was clipped by 1 base and J by 1 base, with 14 bases between them. Germline V gene data show CDR1 as LGHNT and CDR2 as FRNRAP. The CDR3 spans 16 residues. The DNA for the CDR3 is TGTGCTAGTGGTTTGGATACGATAGCGGATTCCTACGAGCAGTACTTC. Translated, it gives CASGLDTIADSYEQYF.

The chain links TRBV5-1 to TRBJ2-2; TRBD2 is a possible D gene (5 bases). CDR3 length: 15 residues. V was clipped by 5 bases and J by 4 bases, with 15 bases between them. Germline CDR1 is SGHRS and CDR2 is YFSETQ. The CDR3 DNA follows: TGCGCCAGCAGTGGGCTGCAGGACTTCACCGGGGAGCTGTTTTTT. Protein sequence: CASSGLQDFTGELFF.

The chain recombines TRBV27 with TRBJ2-7, with no clear D. V was cut by 8 bases and J by 2 bases, with 22 bases left in between. CDR1 is MNHEY, CDR2 SMNVEV, per germline (reference sequence). The CDR3 has 16 residues. The CDR3: CASRNSPVVGPYEQYF. The CDR3 DNA reads as TGTGCCAGCCGTAATTCCCCCGTTGTAGGCCCCTACGAGCAGTACTTC.

The gene calls are TRBV27 and TRBJ2-1; 9 nucleotides agree with TRBD1. The CDR3 is 18 residues long. CDR1 is MNHEY and CDR2 is SMNVEV in the germline V gene (reference sequence). Trimming at V came to 1 base and at J to 6 bases, leaving 13 bases not matched to a gene. The CDR3 sequence: CASSLLGMGQGKGNEQFF. CDR3 in DNA: TGTGCCAGCAGTTTATTGGGCATGGGACAGGGTAAAGGCAATGAGCAGTTCTTC.

The V and J genes are TRBV27 and TRBJ1-6; maybe TRBD1 (6 bases). Per the germline V gene, CDR1 is MNHEY and CDR2 is SMNVEV (reference sequence). The V and J ends lost 0 bases and 7 bases respectively, with 16 bases between them. The CDR3 loop spans 17 amino acids. This CDR3 is CASSLSTGGNGNSPLHF. CDR3 in DNA: TGTGCCAGCAGTTTATCGACCGGGGGCAACGGCAATTCACCCCTCCACTTT.

The rearrangement links TRBV7-9 to TRBJ2-7, with 8 bases aligning to TRBD1. Losses at the gene ends were 1 base for V and 1 base for J; bases not matched to a gene: 3. Germline V gene sequence: CDR1 SEHNR, CDR2 FQNEAQ (reference sequence). This CDR3 contains 15 residues. The CDR3 DNA sequence: TGTGCCAGCAGCTTAGAGACAGGGGCTTCCTACGAGCAGTACTTC. Translated, it gives CASSLETGASYEQYF.